These 24 T cell receptor beta chains were all obtained from the same sample, sequenced in a study of technical replicates of blood from a few donors. The data were produced by immunoSEQ multiplex PCR, yet TCRdb's version contains in-frame clones alone and is incomplete. The sample lists 75,000 to 90,000 clones, around nine tenths occurring once. The sequenced material came from T cells isolated from PBMCs. The receptors derive from a human donor in good health.

The gene calls are TRBV28 and TRBJ2-7; D is undetermined. V was pared by 1 base and J by 4 bases, with 17 bases between. CDR1 and CDR2 (germline): MDHEN, SYDVKM. CDR3 length equals 16 residues. The CDR3 sequence: CASSLLDTWRPYEQYF. The CDR3 nucleotides are TGTGCCAGCAGTTTATTAGACACTTGGCGACCTTACGAGCAGTACTTC.

The chain links TRBV7-9 to TRBJ2-3, with D perhaps matching TRBD2 (6 bases). The V gene lost 7 bases and the J gene lost 5 bases, with 10 bases spanning the gap. The germline V gene encodes CDR1 SEHNR and CDR2 FQNEAQ (reference sequence). This CDR3 region has 12 residues. The CDR3 here is CASTGAQDTQYF. CDR3 nucleotide sequence: TGTGCCAGCACGGGAGCCCAAGATACGCAGTATTTT.

This chain links TRBV27 with TRBJ2-1; TRBD1 matches 9 bases. V dropped 5 bases and J dropped 8; count of bases not matched to a gene: 13. CDR3 length equals 16 residues. Germline lookup yields CDR1 MNHEY and CDR2 SMNVEV (reference sequence). The CDR3: CASSPGTGQRQDEQFF. CDR3 nucleotides: TGTGCCAGCAGTCCAGGGACAGGGCAAAGACAGGATGAGCAGTTCTTC.

This chain connects TRBV27 to TRBJ2-7; 10 nucleotides agree with TRBD1. V lost 3 bases to trimming and J lost 4 bases; unmatched junction nucleotides: 6. CDR1 and CDR2 from the germline V gene are MNHEY and SMNVEV (reference sequence). CDR3 length: 15 amino acids. CDR3 residues: CASSFGTGVPYEQYF. CDR3 bases: TGTGCCAGCAGTTTTGGGACAGGGGTCCCATACGAGCAGTACTTC.

V usage is TRBV28 and J usage is TRBJ2-5; 7 nucleotides match TRBD2. Germline V gives CDR1 MDHEN, CDR2 SYDVKM. V shed 6 bases, J shed 4 bases, and the junction held 2 bases outside the gene matches. The CDR3 is 12 residues long. Here the CDR3 reads CASRPGGETQYF. CDR3 in DNA: TGTGCCAGCAGACCGGGGGGAGAGACCCAGTACTTC.

This chain connects TRBV27 to TRBJ2-7, with 9 bases aligning to TRBD2. The germline gives CDR1 MNHEY, CDR2 SMNVEV (reference sequence). The CDR3 loop spans 15 amino acids. V shed 2 bases, J shed 2 bases, and the junction held 4 bases outside the gene matches. In DNA, the CDR3 is TGTGCCAGCAGTTTAATGGGACTAGCCACCTACGAGCAGTACTTC. Its translation is CASSLMGLATYEQYF.

The rearrangement links TRBV7-6 to TRBJ2-7; 11 nucleotides match TRBD1. CDR1 and CDR2 from the germline V gene are SGHVS and FNYEAQ. Trimming cost V 2 bases and J 8 bases; bases outside gene matches: 17. The length of the CDR3 is 18 residues. This chain's CDR3 is CASSLWGEGTGQGAQQYF. CDR3 sequence (DNA): TGTGCCAGCAGCTTATGGGGTGAGGGTACCGGACAGGGGGCTCAGCAGTACTTC.

This clone was seen just once. The chain links TRBV11-2 to TRBJ2-5; TRBD2 agrees at 14 bases. This CDR3 contains 18 residues. The V and J ends lost 1 base and 2 bases, in that order; junction bases with no gene match: 6. Germline CDR1 SGHAT, CDR2 FQNNGV. The CDR3 DNA follows: TGTGCCAGCAGCTTAGGACTAGCGGGGGGGCCGAGACAAGAGACCCAGTACTTC. Translating gives CASSLGLAGGPRQETQYF.

The chain has TRBV12-5 and TRBJ2-1; a possible D gene is TRBD1 (5 bases). CDR3 size: 14 residues. Trimming stripped 0 bases from V and 9 bases from J, with 12 bases between. Per the germline V gene, CDR1 is LGHNT and CDR2 is FRNRAP. The DNA for the CDR3 is TGTGCTAGTGGTTTGGTTGTAGGGGCGGCTGAGCAGTTCTTC. Translation: CASGLVVGAAEQFF. The full variable domain, its missing parts supplied by reference TRBV12-5 and TRBJ2-1, is DARVTQTPRHKVTEMGQEVTMRCQPILGHNTVFWYRQTMMQGLELLAYFRNRAPLDDSGMPKDRFSAEMPDATLATLKIQPSEPRDSAVYFCASGLVVGAAEQFFGPGTRLTVL.

The chain joins TRBV27 to TRBJ2-7; TRBD2 matches 12 bases. V shed 3 bases, J shed 5 bases, and the junction held 5 bases outside the gene matches. Germline assignment: CDR1 MNHEY and CDR2 SMNVEV (reference sequence). CDR3 length equals 15 residues. CDR3 sequence (DNA): TGTGCCAGCAGTTTTGCGGGACTAGCGGGCCACGAGCAGTACTTC. This gives the protein CASSFAGLAGHEQYF.

The chain carries TRBV27 and TRBJ2-5; 13 positions agree with TRBD2. After removal of 0 bases from V and 5 bases from J, the junction contained 12 bases not matched to a gene. Germline values: CDR1 MNHEY, CDR2 SMNVEV (reference sequence). The CDR3 runs 19 residues. CDR3 in amino acids: CASSLSRATSGGARETQYF. The CDR3 DNA follows: TGTGCCAGCAGTTTATCGAGGGCCACTAGCGGGGGGGCCCGGGAGACCCAGTACTTC.

The rearrangement joins TRBV28 to TRBJ2-3, with D perhaps matching TRBD2 (6 bases). The CDR3 has 13 residues. V lost 9 bases, J lost 3 bases, and 13 bases lay in between. Germline V gives CDR1 MDHEN, CDR2 SYDVKM. CDR3 region: CASETSPTDTQYF. CDR3 nucleotide sequence: TGTGCCAGTGAGACTAGTCCGACAGATACGCAGTATTTT.

The chain links TRBV19 to TRBJ1-4; no reliable D call. The CDR3 totals 14 residues. Germline V gene data show CDR1 as LNHDA and CDR2 as SQIVND (reference sequence). V was cut by 3 bases and J by 6 bases, with 11 bases left in between. CDR3 region: CASSMGQAYEKLFF. In DNA, the CDR3 is TGTGCCAGTAGTATGGGTCAGGCTTATGAAAAACTGTTTTTT.

The V and J genes are TRBV29-1 and TRBJ2-1, with TRBD1 as a possible D gene (5 bases). This CDR3 is built from 15 residues. From germline, CDR1 is SQVTM and CDR2 ANQGSEA. The germline V and J ends were trimmed by 0 bases and 2 bases, with 11 bases remaining between them. The CDR3 reads CSVEDLGRAYNEQFF. The DNA for the CDR3 is TGCAGCGTTGAAGATCTGGGCAGGGCCTACAATGAGCAGTTCTTC.

The chain recombines TRBV6-1 with TRBJ2-5; TRBD1 aligns across 8 bases. Unmatched junction bases numbered 1, after V lost 8 bases and J lost 2 bases. CDR3 size: 12 residues. Germline CDR1 and CDR2: MNHNS and SASEGT. This chain's CDR3 is CASDRGQETQYF. In DNA, the CDR3 is TGTGCCAGCGACAGGGGTCAAGAGACCCAGTACTTC.

The chain combines TRBV19 with TRBJ1-2; D remains unclear. This CDR3 is 13 amino acids long. V dropped 3 bases and J dropped 2 bases, with 7 bases sitting between them. The germline gives CDR1 LNHDA, CDR2 SQIVND (reference sequence). The CDR3 region has the DNA TGTGCCAGTAGTATGGCGGGGAACTATGGCTACACCTTC. It encodes CASSMAGNYGYTF.

Only one count was recorded for this clone. The V and J genes are TRBV11-3 and TRBJ2-5, with D tentatively TRBD2 (5 bases). The germline CDR1 and CDR2 sequences are SGHNT and YENEEA. The CDR3 has 15 residues. Trimming took 5 bases from V and 2 from J, leaving 15 bases between them. The CDR3 reads CASSASGKLQETQYF. The CDR3 DNA reads TGTGCCAGCAGCGCGTCCGGGAAGCTTCAAGAGACCCAGTACTTC.

V is TRBV9 and J is TRBJ2-1; D ambiguous. CDR1 is SGDLS, CDR2 YYNGEE, per germline. V was trimmed by 3 bases and J by 10 bases, leaving 8 bases between them. This CDR3 spans 11 amino acids. CDR3 bases: TGTGCCAGCAGCGAGTCCGCGGAGCAGTTCTTC. Residues: CASSESAEQFF.

This chain uses TRBV4-2 with TRBJ1-5, with TRBD1 matching 7 bases. This CDR3 spans 16 amino acids. Losses at the gene ends were 1 base for V and 0 bases for J; bases not matched to a gene: 3. Germline lookup yields CDR1 LGHNA and CDR2 YNFKEQ. CDR3 amino acids: CASSQGDRVSNQPQHF. Here the CDR3 DNA reads TGTGCCAGCAGCCAAGGAGACAGGGTTAGCAATCAGCCCCAGCATTTT.

In regard to this clone: A junction boundary mismatches the germline segment, possibly from a read error. The chain uses TRBV28 and TRBJ1-5; D possibly corresponds to TRBD1 (5 bases). The CDR3 spans 15 residues. Germline assignment: CDR1 MDHEN and CDR2 SYDVKM. In DNA form, the CDR3 reads TGTGCCAGCTGGCCGAATCAGGGCAGCTATCAACCCCAGCATTTT. The encoded protein is CASWPNQGSYQPQHF.

V is TRBV25-1 and J is TRBJ2-1, with 9 positions matching TRBD1. The CDR3 runs to 16 residues. Unmatched junction bases numbered 11, after V lost 3 bases and J lost 8 bases. CDR1 and CDR2 (germline): MGHDK, SYGVNS. This CDR3 reads CASSDRDRVLFDEQFF. CDR3 in DNA: TGTGCCAGCAGTGACCGGGACAGGGTACTTTTCGATGAGCAGTTCTTC.

This clone has a handful of counts. J is TRBJ1-1 and V is TRBV10-1; maybe TRBD1 (6 bases). V lost 3 bases and J 11 bases, leaving 13 bases between the germline ends. The V gene's germline CDR1 is WNHNN and CDR2 SYGVQD (reference sequence). The CDR3 spans 12 residues. This CDR3 reads CASSDPGVKAFF. CDR3 nucleotide sequence: TGCGCCAGCAGTGATCCAGGGGTAAAGGCTTTCTTT.

V is TRBV7-3 and J is TRBJ2-3; 10 bases are shared with TRBD1. Germline CDR1 SGHTA, CDR2 FQGTGA. CDR3 length equals 17 residues. The V and J ends lost 5 bases and 3 bases, in that order; junction bases with no gene match: 11. The CDR3 nucleotides are TGTGCCAGCAGCCCTCGGGCCTCGGGACAGGGGACAGATACGCAGTATTTT. It yields the protein CASSPRASGQGTDTQYF. The whole variable domain, filled in from reference TRBV7-3 and TRBJ2-3, reads GAGVSQTPSNKVTEKGKYVELRCDPISGHTALYWYRQSLGQGPEFLIYFQGTGAADDSGLPNDRFFAVRPEGSVSTLKIQRTERGDSAVYLCASSPRASGQGTDTQYFGPGTRLTVL.

The chain joins TRBV2 to TRBJ1-5; D is undetermined. Germline CDR1 is SNHLY and CDR2 is FYNNEI. CDR3 length: 13 residues. Trimming removed 2 bases at V and 3 bases at J, with 5 bases between. The CDR3 spells CASSERFNQPQHF. CDR3 DNA: TGTGCCAGCAGTGAACGGTTCAATCAGCCCCAGCATTTT.